A single TCR beta chain is shown here with its context. Its target is unknown. PCR employed 60 Vbeta and 13 Jbeta primers. TCRdb's copy holds only in-frame clones and misses some; the assay was immunoSEQ multiplex PCR. This sample contains 96,000 or so clones. The data belong to a study of cytomegalovirus exposure and HLA in healthy donors. V shed 5 bases and J 5 bases; nucleotides not matched to a gene: 8. The CDR3 is 15 residues long. The germline V gene encodes CDR1 LNHNV and CDR2 YYDKDF (reference sequence). General study findings and limits: Association of approximately 16,000 TCR beta sequences with HLA alleles was found at 0.05 false discovery rate in a later analysis. With further analysis later on, most CMV-associated TCR beta chains appeared HLA-restricted. A classifier reportedly called cytomegalovirus status with high sensitivity and specificity.

The sample taken for sequencing was PBMCs. This chain uses TRBV15 with TRBJ1-4, with TRBD1 matching 7 bases. This clonotype was sampled from a woman between 25 and 40 years old in good health and CMV-seronegative. This CDR3 is CATSGHRGPNEKLFF. In nucleotides, the CDR3 is TGTGCCACCAGCGGGCACAGGGGACCGAATGAAAAACTGTTTTTT. The whole variable domain, remainder taken from reference TRBV15 and TRBJ1-4, is DAMVIQNPRYQVTQFGKPVTLSCSQTLNHNVMYWYQQKSSQAPKLLFHYYDKDFNNEADTPDNFQSRRPNTSFCFLDIRSPGLGDTAMYLCATSGHRGPNEKLFFGSGTQLSVL.